This T cell receptor (beta chain) was captured by sequencing in a study of beta chain features in type 1 diabetes. Findings and caveats of the study: The VDJ junctions of type 1 diabetes patients carried fewer insertions and more deletions. There was a moderate but significant shortening of TCRB CDR3s in all four CD4+ subsets of Type 1 diabetes patients. A closer apparent resemblance between naive, central memory and Treg TCRB repertoires was seen in patients than in healthy donors.

A word on this clone: Its target is not known. The same CDR3 also results from other DNA sequences found in this sample.

TCRB transcripts that were expressed got sequenced, as all of the isolated RNA had been reverse transcribed. Measured with immunoSEQ multiplex PCR; TCRdb has only the in-frame clones, and not every one. The sample consists of more than 300,000 clones, around a tenth of them appearing once. Every single donor gave one heparinised blood draw, and these averaged around 120 mL. The ends were cut back, 0 bases at V and 3 bases at J, with 3 bases in the middle. In germline, CDR1 is ENHRY, CDR2 SYGVKD. CDR3 size: 12 residues. The sequence was collected from a young man with type 1 diabetes. The chain carries TRBV10-3 and TRBJ2-7; no firm D call. The source material was central memory CD4+ T cells from blood. The CDR3 DNA follows: TGTGCCATCAGTGAGTCGGGCTACGAGCAGTACTTC. It specifies CAISESGYEQYF.